These 11 T cell receptor beta chains share one sample of origin, sequenced in a study of neurological immune-mediated disorders. TCRdb analysed the 5' RACE reads with MiXCR anew, one entry per CDR3 protein. The sample has 65,000 to 90,000 distinct CDR3 sequences; 3.2% are singletons. Material: PBMCs. The receptors were sampled from a woman between 50 and 59 years old with multiple sclerosis.

This clonotype was seen ten or more times. The V and J genes are TRBV7-2 and TRBJ1-2, with 7 bases fitting TRBD1. The CDR3 covers 13 residues. In germline, CDR1 is SGHTA, CDR2 FQGNSA. Unmatched junction bases numbered 7, after V lost 5 bases and J lost 7 bases. DNA of the CDR3: TGTGCCAGCAGCCGCTACAGGGGATTTGGCTACACCTTC. This gives the protein CASSRYRGFGYTF.

This clonotype was seen only once. The V gene is TRBV2, the J gene TRBJ2-7; 7 bases map to TRBD2. The length of the CDR3 is 17 residues. CDR1 is SNHLY and CDR2 is FYNNEI in the germline V gene. J gave up 0 bases and V 1 base, and 9 bases lay outside the gene matches. This chain's CDR3 is CASSEELEGGPSYEQYF. As DNA, the CDR3 is TGTGCCAGCAGTGAAGAACTGGAGGGAGGGCCCTCCTACGAGCAGTACTTC.

This clonotype was picked up a small number of times. A single base separates this from a much larger clone, so it may be a read error. The chain employs TRBV2 and TRBJ1-5, with TRBD1 as a possible D gene (5 bases). From germline, CDR1 is SNHLY and CDR2 FYNNEI. CDR3 size: 15 residues. The CDR3 spells CASRLGRVSNQPQNF. The CDR3 coding sequence is TGTGCCAGCAGGCTTGGCAGGGTAAGCAATCAGCCCCAGAATTTT.

This clonotype was seen repeatedly, ten times or more. V usage is TRBV29-1 and J usage is TRBJ2-7; D remains ambiguous. Looked up from germline, CDR1 is SQVTM and CDR2 is ANQGSEA. This CDR3 region has 15 residues. V lost 3 bases and J lost 0, with 15 bases in between. CDR3: CSVESFRDGSYEQYV. The CDR3 coding sequence is TGCAGCGTTGAGAGTTTTAGAGACGGCTCCTACGAGCAGTACGTC.

This clonotype showed up many times. The V call is TRBV29-1, the J call TRBJ1-1, with D possibly TRBD1 on 6 matching bases. The CDR3 is 13 amino acids. V lost 1 base and J lost 5, with 11 bases in between. Looked up from germline, CDR1 is SQVTM and CDR2 is ANQGSEA. The CDR3 reads CSVEVHRETEAFF. CDR3 sequence (DNA): TGCAGCGTTGAAGTGCACAGGGAGACTGAAGCTTTCTTT.

This clonotype has ten or more counts. The chain uses TRBV5-6 and TRBJ2-1; no clear D. The CDR3 consists of 12 residues. V was pared by 4 bases and J by 8 bases, with 10 bases between. CDR1 is SGHDT, CDR2 YYEEEE, per germline. CDR3 in amino acids: CASSPLRDEQFF. Written as DNA, the CDR3 is TGTGCCAGCAGCCCTCTCCGGGATGAGCAGTTCTTC.

In this sample, this clonotype turned up many times. V and J are TRBV20-1 and TRBJ2-2; 11 nucleotides match TRBD2. CDR1 is DFQATT and CDR2 is SNEGSKA in the germline V gene (reference sequence). With V trimmed by 4 bases and J by 7 bases, 8 bases remained unmatched. The CDR3 loop spans 15 amino acids. CDR3 sequence: CSATISGGALGELFF. As DNA, the CDR3 is TGCAGTGCTACGATTAGCGGGGGGGCCCTCGGGGAGCTGTTTTTT.

At least ten counts were recorded for this clonotype. V gene TRBV20-1 combines with J gene TRBJ1-4; D unclear. The CDR3 sequence is 13 residues long. The germline V and J ends were trimmed by 2 bases and 6 bases, with 10 bases remaining between them. Per the germline V gene, CDR1 is DFQATT and CDR2 is SNEGSKA (reference sequence). CDR3 residues: CSARPQVDEKLFF. DNA of the CDR3: TGCAGTGCTAGACCTCAGGTGGATGAAAAACTGTTTTTT.

This clonotype appeared many times. This CDR3 is CAISESSPLSYNEQFF. CDR3 DNA: TGTGCCATCAGTGAGTCGTCACCTCTCTCCTACAATGAGCAGTTCTTC. This chain uses TRBV10-3 with TRBJ2-1; D remains ambiguous. Deletions cut 0 bases from V and 0 bases from J, with 9 bases between. This CDR3 is 16 amino acids long. CDR1 is ENHRY and CDR2 is SYGVKD in the germline V gene.

There are many counts of this clonotype. The V gene is TRBV6-5, the J gene TRBJ2-5; D is possibly TRBD1 (6 bases). V lost 2 bases and J lost 1, with 11 bases in between. The V gene's germline CDR1 is MNHEY and CDR2 SVGAGI. The CDR3 consists of 15 residues. DNA for the CDR3: TGTGCCAGCAGTTACGTCCAGGGGCGCCAAGAGACCCAGTACTTC. Its protein is CASSYVQGRQETQYF.

In this sample, this clonotype turned up many times. The V and J genes are TRBV5-5 and TRBJ2-1; D is uncertain. CDR3 length: 15 residues. V lost 1 base and J 0 bases, leaving 8 bases between the germline ends. CDR1 and CDR2 from the germline V gene are SGHKS and YYEKEE (reference sequence). The chain's CDR3 is CASSLQQSSYNEQFF. For the CDR3, the DNA is TGTGCCAGCAGCTTGCAGCAGAGCTCCTACAATGAGCAGTTCTTC.